This T cell receptor beta chain emerged from a study of glioma-infiltrating T cells. The germline CDR1 and CDR2 sequences are MNHEY and SVGAGI. This CDR3 contains 16 residues. V lost 4 bases and J 1 base, leaving 16 bases between the germline ends. Study findings and constraints: Gliomas, especially low-grade, showed above-expected tissue-blood divergence; non-neoplastic patients showed below.

Using RNA template, CDR3s of TCR alpha and beta were amplified with iRepertoire arm-PCR. Via MiXCR, TCRdb re-called the multiplex PCR reads, giving one row per CDR3 protein. The sample includes about 410,000 distinct CDR3 sequences, 41% of them seen just once. Note on this clonotype: Its antigen is not identified.

This TCR was recovered from a human donor with low-grade glioma or glioblastoma, undergoing nonglioma brain surgery, or in good health (not recorded which). The sequencing input was glioma tissue, nonneoplastic brain tissue, or PBMCs (not recorded which). V gene TRBV6-5 combines with J gene TRBJ1-2; D gene ambiguous. The CDR3 protein is CASSCHGGRSNYGYTF. For the CDR3, the DNA is TGTGCCAGCAGTTGCCATGGCGGGAGAAGTAACTATGGCTACACCTTC.